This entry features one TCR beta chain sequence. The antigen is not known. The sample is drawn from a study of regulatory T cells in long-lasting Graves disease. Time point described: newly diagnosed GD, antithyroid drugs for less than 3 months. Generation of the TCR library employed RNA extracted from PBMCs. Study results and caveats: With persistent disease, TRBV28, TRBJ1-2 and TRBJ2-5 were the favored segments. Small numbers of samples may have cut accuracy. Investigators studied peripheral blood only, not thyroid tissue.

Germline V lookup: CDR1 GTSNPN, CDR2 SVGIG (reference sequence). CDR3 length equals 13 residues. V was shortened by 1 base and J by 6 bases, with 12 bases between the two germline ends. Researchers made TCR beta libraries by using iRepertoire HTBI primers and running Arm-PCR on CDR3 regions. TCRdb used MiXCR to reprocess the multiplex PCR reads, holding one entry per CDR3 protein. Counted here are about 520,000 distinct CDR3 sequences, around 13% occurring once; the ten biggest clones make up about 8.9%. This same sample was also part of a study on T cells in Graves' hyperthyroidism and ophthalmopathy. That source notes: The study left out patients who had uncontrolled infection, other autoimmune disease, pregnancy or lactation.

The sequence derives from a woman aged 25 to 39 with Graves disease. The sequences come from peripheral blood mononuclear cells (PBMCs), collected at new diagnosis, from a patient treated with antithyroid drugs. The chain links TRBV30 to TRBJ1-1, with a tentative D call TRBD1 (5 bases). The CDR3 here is CAWSGIRDAEAFF. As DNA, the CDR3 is TGTGCCTGGAGTGGCATAAGGGACGCTGAAGCTTTCTTT.